This T cell receptor beta chain comes out of a study of blood T cell repertoires in COVID-19. In the study overall: Some COVID-19 samples were acute and others convalescent; all came from the United States, Italy and Spain. PBMCs, B-cell-depleted T cells, or T cells were the source of the cDNA or gDNA that made up the material.

The germline V and J ends were trimmed by 7 bases and 7 bases, with 19 bases remaining between them. The CDR3 spans 15 residues. Germline V gives CDR1 MNHNS, CDR2 SASEGT. Using immunoSEQ multiplex PCR, the repertoire was profiled, and TCRdb retains in-frame clones only, with some absent. This sample has around 180,000 clones, with 89% found just once. The sequencing sample was made of PBMCs or T cells enriched from blood (not recorded which). The V and J genes are TRBV6-1 and TRBJ1-4, with unresolved D. This clonotype was sampled from a woman in her thirties or forties with acute COVID-19. The CDR3 DNA sequence: TGTGCCAGCACCCCGCGGGAGGGAGGAAGTGAAAAACTGTTTTTT. Translation gives CASTPREGGSEKLFF.